Sequencing of this T cell receptor beta chain was carried out in a study of Ad26.COV2.S vaccination and SARS-CoV-2 variants (dated by TCRdb to the early 2020s). General notes on the study: Vaccine-arm donors were drawn from COV1001, a multicentre, randomized, double-blind, placebo-controlled phase I-IIa trial of Ad26.COV2.S in healthy adults. Ad26.COV2.S was given intramuscularly at 5x10^10 or 1x10^11 viral particles, as a single shot or as two shots 56 days apart. TCRbeta repertoire sequencing was used to assess the specificity and breadth of SARS-CoV-2-reactive T cell receptors after Ad26.COV2.S vaccination. The TCR-sequenced set comprised about 32 samples: around 20 Ad26.COV2.S vaccine recipients, 5 placebo recipients and 8 SARS-CoV-2 convalescent individuals. Trial participants were randomized into five groups of five, in which low-dose or high-dose Ad26.COV2.S was given once or twice, or placebo was given on both occasions. Investigators remained blinded to trial group allocation during experiments and outcome assessment. Broad study findings and their caveats: The authors noted that total T cell responses may have been underestimated by the TCR breadth and depth analyses. Spike-specific TCR breadth was higher in Ad26.COV2.S recipients than in placebo recipients (P = 0.0014). Comparing responses between vaccine doses or regimens was not something the study was powered to do. After vaccination, spike-specific CD8+ and CD4+ T cell responses were reported to show substantial breadth. Comparable non-spike TCR breadth was observed between vaccine and placebo recipients, consistent with only spike being contained in the vaccine.

The treatment or condition label here, explained by the study, means: 19 received Ad26.COV2.S at low or high dose, single or two shots; about 5 received placebo; per-sample allocation not given. Repertoires of vaccine and placebo recipients were sequenced from samples collected on day 63 after the first injection. Cohort 1b enrolled around 24 adults aged 18-55 years at a single site in Boston, USA, between 29 July and 7 August 2020. Ad26.COV2.S was a replication-incompetent adenovirus type 26 vector that expressed a prefusion-stabilized SARS-CoV-2 spike protein derived from the original Wuhan strain. From cysteine to phenylalanine, the CDR3 is 12 amino acids long. Only CDR3 DNA is held: 36 bases, read in frame from base 1. For CDR1 and CDR2, the germline V gene lists SGHNT and YENEEA. Trimming removed 5 bases from V and 8 bases from J, leaving 11 bases between the germline ends. The immunoSEQ Assay was the method used to sequence TCRbeta CDR3 regions. After extraction, genomic DNA underwent amplification by bias-controlled multiplex PCR, followed by high-throughput sequencing. The published analysis was carried out like this. To quantify the absolute abundance of each unique TCRbeta CDR3 region, sequences were collapsed and filtered. T cell fraction was estimated by normalizing TCRbeta template counts to usable DNA, with usable DNA measured through amplification of reference genes found in all nucleated cells. Repertoire TCRs were annotated as SARS-CoV-2-specific by exact matching of V gene, CDR3 amino acid sequence and J gene to a known reactive TCR set. The reference SARS-CoV-2 TCR set came from MIRA and was filtered for enrichment in COVID-19-positive ImmuneCODE repertoires, removing public or cross-reactive TCRs. Based on the MIRA antigens, annotated TCRs were further analysed at the level of specific ORF or position within ORF. Breadth was defined as annotated unique rearrangements over total unique productive rearrangements; depth was the summed frequency of those rearrangements. Group comparisons of TCR breadth used two-sided Wilcoxon rank-sum tests. TCRdb mirrors the immuneACCESS table, restricted to in-frame sequences. Some clones are absent from its copies; in checked studies, under half trace to an unresolved V gene, and the reason for the others is unknown. D and trimming come from the DNA, and the V and J calls and clone size come from that table. Within this sample are around 300,000 clones, with around 89% of them counted one time only. 6.4% of the sample rests with the top ten.

This clone has a single count. Its antigen target is currently unknown. The record has no base qualities; no much larger clone is one base away. This specimen was peripheral blood, taken in a trial of Ad26.COV2.S vaccine versus placebo. The receptor comes from a person aged 18-65 years who received the Ad26.COV2.S COVID-19 vaccine or a placebo. The sequence joins TRBV11-3 to TRBJ2-3, with TRBD1 tentatively as D gene (6 bases match). At the DNA level, the sequence is TGTGCCAGCAGCCCAGGGGTTGGTACGCAGTATTTT. This is translated as CASSPGVGTQYF.